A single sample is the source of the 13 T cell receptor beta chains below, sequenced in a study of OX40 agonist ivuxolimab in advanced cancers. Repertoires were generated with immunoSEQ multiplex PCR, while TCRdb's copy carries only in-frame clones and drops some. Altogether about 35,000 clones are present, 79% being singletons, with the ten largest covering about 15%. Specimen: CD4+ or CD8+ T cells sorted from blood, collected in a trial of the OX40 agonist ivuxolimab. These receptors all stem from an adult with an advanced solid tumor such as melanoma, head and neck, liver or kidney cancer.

The CDR3 region is CASSFGQATYEQYF. DNA of the CDR3: TGTGCCAGCAGTTTCGGGCAGGCTACCTACGAGCAGTACTTC. The V call is TRBV27, the J call TRBJ2-7; the D is unclear. The CDR3 consists of 14 residues. The germline V gene encodes CDR1 MNHEY and CDR2 SMNVEV (reference sequence). V lost 3 bases to trimming and J lost 2 bases, with 11 bases between them.

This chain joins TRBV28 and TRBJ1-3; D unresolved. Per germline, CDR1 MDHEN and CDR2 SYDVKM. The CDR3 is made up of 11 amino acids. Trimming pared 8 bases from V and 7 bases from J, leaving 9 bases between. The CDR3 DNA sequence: TGTGCCAGCGCCCTGCGGAACACCATATATTTT. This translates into CASALRNTIYF. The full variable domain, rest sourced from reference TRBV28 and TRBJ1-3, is DVKVTQSSRYLVKRTGEKVFLECVQDMDHENMFWYRQDPGLGLRLIYFSYDVKMKEKGDIPEGYSVSREKKERFSLILESASTNQTSMYLCASALRNTIYFGEGSWLTVV.

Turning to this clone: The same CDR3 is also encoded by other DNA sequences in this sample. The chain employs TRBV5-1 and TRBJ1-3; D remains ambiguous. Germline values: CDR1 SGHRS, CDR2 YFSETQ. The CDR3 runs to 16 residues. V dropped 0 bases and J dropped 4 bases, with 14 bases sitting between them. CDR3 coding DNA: TGCGCCAGCAGCTTGGGGACCCCCGGGAGGGGAAACACCATATATTTT. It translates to CASSLGTPGRGNTIYF.

The CDR3 reads CASSPGVAGYRETQYF. The DNA of the CDR3 is TGTGCCAGCAGCCCCGGTGTAGCCGGGTACCGCGAGACCCAGTACTTC. This chain joins TRBV7-7 and TRBJ2-5; D not certain. Deletions cut 5 bases from V and 5 bases from J, with 21 bases between. The CDR3 has 16 residues. CDR1 and CDR2 (germline): SSHAT, FNYEAQ (reference sequence).

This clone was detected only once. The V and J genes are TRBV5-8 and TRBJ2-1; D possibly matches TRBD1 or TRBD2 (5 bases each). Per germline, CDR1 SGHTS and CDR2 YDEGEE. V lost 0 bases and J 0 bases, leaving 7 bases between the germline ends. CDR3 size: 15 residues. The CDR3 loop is CASSLAGSSYNEQFF. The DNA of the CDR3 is TGTGCCAGCAGCTTGGCAGGGAGCTCCTACAATGAGCAGTTCTTC.

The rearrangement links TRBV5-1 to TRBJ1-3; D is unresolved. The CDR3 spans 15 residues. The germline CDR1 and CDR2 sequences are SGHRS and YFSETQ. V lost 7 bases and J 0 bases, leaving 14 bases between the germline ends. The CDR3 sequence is CASSATGASGNTIYF. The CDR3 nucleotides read TGCGCCAGCTCTGCGACGGGAGCCTCTGGAAACACCATATATTTT.

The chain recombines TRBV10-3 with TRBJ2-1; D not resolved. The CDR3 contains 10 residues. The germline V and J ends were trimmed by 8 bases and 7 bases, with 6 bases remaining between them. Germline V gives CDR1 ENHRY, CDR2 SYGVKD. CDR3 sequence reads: CAIGINEQFF. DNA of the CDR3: TGTGCCATCGGTATTAATGAGCAGTTCTTC.

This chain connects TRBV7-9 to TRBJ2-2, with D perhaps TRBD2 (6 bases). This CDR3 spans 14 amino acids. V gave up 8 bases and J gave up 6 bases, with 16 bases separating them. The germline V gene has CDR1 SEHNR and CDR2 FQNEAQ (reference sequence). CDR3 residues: CASAPKGRPGELFF. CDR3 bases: TGTGCCAGCGCACCCAAAGGGAGGCCCGGGGAGCTGTTTTTT.

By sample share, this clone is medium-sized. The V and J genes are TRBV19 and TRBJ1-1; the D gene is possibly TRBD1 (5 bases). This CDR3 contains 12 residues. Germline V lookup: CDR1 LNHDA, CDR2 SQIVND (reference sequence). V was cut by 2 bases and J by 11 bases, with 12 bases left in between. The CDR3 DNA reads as TGTGCCAGTAGTATACGGTCCAGGGCGGCTTTCTTT. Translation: CASSIRSRAAFF.

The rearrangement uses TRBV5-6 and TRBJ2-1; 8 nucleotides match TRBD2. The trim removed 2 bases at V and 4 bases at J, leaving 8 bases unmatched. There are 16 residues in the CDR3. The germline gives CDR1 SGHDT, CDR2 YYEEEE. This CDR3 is CASSLISGKGYNEQFF. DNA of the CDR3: TGTGCCAGCAGCTTAATTAGCGGGAAGGGATACAATGAGCAGTTCTTC.

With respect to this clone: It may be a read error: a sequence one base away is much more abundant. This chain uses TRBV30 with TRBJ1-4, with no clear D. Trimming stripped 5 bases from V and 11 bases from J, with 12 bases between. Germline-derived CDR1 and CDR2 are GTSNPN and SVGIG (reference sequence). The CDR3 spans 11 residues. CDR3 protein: CAWGRDEKLFF. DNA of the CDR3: TGTGCCTGGGGACGTGACGAGAAACTGTTTTTT.

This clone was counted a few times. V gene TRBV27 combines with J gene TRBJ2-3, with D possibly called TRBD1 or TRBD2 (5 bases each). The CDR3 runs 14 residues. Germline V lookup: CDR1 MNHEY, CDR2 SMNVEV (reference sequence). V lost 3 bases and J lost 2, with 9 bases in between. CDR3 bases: TGTGCCAGCAGTTTCTTGGGGACCACAGATACGCAGTATTTT. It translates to CASSFLGTTDTQYF.

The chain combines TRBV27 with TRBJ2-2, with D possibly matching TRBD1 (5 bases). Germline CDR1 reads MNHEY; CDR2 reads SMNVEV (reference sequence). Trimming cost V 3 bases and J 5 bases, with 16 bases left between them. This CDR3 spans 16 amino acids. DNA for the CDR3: TGTGCCAGCAGTTTGAGACAGACGCCTGGTACCGGGGAGCTGTTTTTT. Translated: CASSLRQTPGTGELFF.